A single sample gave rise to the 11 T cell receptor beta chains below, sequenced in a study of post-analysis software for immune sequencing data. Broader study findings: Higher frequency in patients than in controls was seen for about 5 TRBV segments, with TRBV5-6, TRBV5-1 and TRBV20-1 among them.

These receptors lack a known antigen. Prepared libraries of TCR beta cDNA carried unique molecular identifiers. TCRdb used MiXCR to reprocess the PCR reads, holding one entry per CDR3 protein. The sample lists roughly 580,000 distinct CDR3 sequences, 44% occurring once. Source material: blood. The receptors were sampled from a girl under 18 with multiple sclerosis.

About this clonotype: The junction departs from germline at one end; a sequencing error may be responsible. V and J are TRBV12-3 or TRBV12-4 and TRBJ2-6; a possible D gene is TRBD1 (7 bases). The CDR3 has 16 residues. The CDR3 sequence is CASSQETGTGANALTF. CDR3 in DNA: TGTGCCAGCAGTCAGGAGACAGGGACTGGGGCCAACGCCCTGACTTTC.

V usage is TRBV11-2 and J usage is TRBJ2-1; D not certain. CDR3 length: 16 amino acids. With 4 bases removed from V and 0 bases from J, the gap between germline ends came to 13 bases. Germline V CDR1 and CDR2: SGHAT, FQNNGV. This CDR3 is CASSSVKRFSYNEQFF. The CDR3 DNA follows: TGTGCCAGCAGCTCCGTAAAGCGATTCTCCTACAATGAGCAGTTCTTC.

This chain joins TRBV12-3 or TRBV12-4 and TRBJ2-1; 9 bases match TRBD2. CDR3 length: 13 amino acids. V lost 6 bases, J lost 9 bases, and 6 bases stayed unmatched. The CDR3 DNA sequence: TGTGCCAGCAGGTCGCCAGCGGGAGGTGAGCAGTTCTTC. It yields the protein CASRSPAGGEQFF.

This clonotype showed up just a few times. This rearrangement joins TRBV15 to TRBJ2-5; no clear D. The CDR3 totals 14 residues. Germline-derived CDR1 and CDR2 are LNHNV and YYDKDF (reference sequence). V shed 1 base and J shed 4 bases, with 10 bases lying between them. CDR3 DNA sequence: TGTGCCACCAGCAGAGGCCTAGAAATAGAGACCCAGTACTTC. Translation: CATSRGLEIETQYF. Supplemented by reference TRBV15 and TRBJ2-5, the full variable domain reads DAMVIQNPRYQVTQFGKPVTLSCSQTLNHNVMYWYQQKSSQAPKLLFHYYDKDFNNEADTPDNFQSRRPNTSFCFLDIRSPGLGDTAMYLCATSRGLEIETQYFGPGTRLLVL.

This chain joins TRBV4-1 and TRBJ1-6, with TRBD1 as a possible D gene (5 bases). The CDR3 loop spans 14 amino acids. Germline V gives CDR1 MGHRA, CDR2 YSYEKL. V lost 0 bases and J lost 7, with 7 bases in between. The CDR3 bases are TGCGCCAGCAGCCAAGAGGGGCGGAATTCACCCCTCCACTTT. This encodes CASSQEGRNSPLHF.

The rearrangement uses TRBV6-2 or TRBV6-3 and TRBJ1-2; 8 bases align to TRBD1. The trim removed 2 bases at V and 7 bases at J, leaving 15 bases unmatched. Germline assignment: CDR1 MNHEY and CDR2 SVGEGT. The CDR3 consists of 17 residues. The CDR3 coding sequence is TGTGCCAGCAGTTACGGCAGGGGGCAGACTCTGCTGGGTGGCTACACCTTC. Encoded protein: CASSYGRGQTLLGGYTF.

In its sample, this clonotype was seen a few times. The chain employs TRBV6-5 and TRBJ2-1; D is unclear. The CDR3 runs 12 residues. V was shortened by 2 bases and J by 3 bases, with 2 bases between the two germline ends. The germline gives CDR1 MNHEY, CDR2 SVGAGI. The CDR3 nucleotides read TGTGCCAGCAGTTACAACTACAATGAGCAGTTCTTC. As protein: CASSYNYNEQFF.

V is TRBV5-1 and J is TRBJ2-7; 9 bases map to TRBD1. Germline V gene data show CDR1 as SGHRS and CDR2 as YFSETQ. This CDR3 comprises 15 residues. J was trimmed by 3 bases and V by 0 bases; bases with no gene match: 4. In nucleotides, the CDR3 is TGCGCCAGCAGCTTGGTGGACAGGGGATGCTACGAGCAGTACTTC. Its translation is CASSLVDRGCYEQYF.

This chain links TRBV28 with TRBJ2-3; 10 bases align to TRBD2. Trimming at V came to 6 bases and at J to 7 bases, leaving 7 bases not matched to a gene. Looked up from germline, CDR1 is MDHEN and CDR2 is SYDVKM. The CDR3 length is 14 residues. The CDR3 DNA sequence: TGTGCCAGCAGCCTAGCGGGAGCGAGGTATACGCAGTATTTT. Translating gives CASSLAGARYTQYF.

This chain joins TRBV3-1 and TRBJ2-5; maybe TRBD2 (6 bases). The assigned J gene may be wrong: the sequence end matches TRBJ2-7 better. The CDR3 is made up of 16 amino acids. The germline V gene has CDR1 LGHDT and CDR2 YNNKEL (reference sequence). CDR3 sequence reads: CASSPGGREIPYEQYF. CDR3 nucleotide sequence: TGTGCCAGCAGCCCCGGAGGACGGGAGATCCCCTACGAGCAGTACTTC.

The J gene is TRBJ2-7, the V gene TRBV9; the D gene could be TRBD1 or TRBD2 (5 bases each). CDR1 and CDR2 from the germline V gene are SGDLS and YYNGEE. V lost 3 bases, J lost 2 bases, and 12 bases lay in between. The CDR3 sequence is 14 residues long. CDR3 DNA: TGTGCCAGCAGCGCTGGGACGGCCACCTACGAGCAGTACTTC. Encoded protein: CASSAGTATYEQYF. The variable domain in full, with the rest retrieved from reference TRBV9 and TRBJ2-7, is DSGVTQTPKHLITATGQRVTLRCSPRSGDLSVYWYQQSLDQGLQFLIQYYNGEERAKGNILERFSAQQFPDLHSELNLSSLELGDSALYFCASSAGTATYEQYFGPGTRLTVT.